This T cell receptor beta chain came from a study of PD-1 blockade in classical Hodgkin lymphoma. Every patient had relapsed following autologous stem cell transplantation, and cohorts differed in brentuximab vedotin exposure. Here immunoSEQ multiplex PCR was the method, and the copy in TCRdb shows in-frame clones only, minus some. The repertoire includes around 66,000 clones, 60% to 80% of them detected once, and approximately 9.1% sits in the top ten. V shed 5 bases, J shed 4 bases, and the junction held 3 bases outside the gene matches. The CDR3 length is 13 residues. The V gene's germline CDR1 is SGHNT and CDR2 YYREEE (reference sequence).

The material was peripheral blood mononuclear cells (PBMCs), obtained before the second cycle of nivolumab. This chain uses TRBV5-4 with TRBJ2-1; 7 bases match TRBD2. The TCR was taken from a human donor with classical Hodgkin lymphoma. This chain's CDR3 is CASRASGYNEQFF. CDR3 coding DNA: TGTGCCAGCAGGGCTAGCGGATACAATGAGCAGTTCTTC.